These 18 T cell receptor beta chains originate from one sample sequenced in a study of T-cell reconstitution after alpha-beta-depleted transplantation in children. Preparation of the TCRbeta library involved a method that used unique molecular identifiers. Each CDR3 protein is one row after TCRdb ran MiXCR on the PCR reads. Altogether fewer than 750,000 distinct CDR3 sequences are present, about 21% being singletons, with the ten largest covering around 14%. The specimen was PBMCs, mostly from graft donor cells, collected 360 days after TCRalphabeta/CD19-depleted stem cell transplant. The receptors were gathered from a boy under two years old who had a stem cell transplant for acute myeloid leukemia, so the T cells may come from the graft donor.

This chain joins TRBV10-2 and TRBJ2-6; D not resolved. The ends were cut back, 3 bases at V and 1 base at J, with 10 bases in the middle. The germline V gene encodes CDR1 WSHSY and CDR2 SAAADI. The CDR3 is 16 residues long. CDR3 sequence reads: CASSDLVGSGANVLTF. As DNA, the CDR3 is TGCGCCAGCAGTGACTTAGTTGGGTCTGGGGCCAACGTCCTGACTTTC.

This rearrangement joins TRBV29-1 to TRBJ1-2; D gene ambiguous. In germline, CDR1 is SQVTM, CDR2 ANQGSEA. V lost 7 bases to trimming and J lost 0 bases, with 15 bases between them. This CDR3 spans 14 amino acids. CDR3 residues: CSAVPAQSNYGYTF. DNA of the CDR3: TGCAGCGCTGTTCCAGCGCAGTCTAACTATGGCTACACCTTC.

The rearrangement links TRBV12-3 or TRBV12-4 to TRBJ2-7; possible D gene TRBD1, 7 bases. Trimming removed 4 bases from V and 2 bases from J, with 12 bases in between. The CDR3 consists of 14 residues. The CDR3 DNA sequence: TGTGCCAGCAGTTCGCGGGACAGTACCTACGAGCAGTACGTC. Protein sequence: CASSSRDSTYEQYV.

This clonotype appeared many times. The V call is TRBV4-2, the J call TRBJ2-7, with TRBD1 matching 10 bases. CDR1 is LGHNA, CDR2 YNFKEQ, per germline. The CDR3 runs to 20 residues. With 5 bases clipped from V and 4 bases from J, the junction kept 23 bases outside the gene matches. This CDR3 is CASSETLPGTGVRRAYEQYF. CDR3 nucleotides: TGTGCCAGCAGCGAAACTCTTCCCGGGACAGGGGTAAGGAGGGCGTACGAGCAGTACTTC.

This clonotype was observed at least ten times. DNA for the CDR3: TGCAGCGTTCTTCCGACAGGGGTAAATGAGCAGTTCTTC. It is translated as CSVLPTGVNEQFF. The rearrangement links TRBV29-1 to TRBJ2-1; TRBD1 matches 8 bases. The CDR3 has 13 amino acids. The junction had 7 bases not matched to a gene; V was cut back by 5 bases and J by 7 bases. Germline V gives CDR1 SQVTM, CDR2 ANQGSEA.

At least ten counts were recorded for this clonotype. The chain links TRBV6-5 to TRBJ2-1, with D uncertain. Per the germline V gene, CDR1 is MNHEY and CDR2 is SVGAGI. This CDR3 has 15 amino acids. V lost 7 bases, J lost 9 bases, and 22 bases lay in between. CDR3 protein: CASTSTESQSVEQFF. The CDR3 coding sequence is TGTGCCAGCACTTCTACAGAGTCGCAATCAGTTGAGCAGTTCTTC.

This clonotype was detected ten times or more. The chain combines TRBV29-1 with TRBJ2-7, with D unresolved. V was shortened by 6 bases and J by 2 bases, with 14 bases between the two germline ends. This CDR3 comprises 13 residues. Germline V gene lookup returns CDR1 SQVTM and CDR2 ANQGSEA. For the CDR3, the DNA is TGCAGCGTGCGGACGGCGGCAACCTACGAGCAGTACTTC. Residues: CSVRTAATYEQYF.

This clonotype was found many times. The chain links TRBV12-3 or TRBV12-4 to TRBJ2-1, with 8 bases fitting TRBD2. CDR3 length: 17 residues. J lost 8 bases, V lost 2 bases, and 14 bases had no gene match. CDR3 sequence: CASSLIRSLAGLDEQFF. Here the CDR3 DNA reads TGTGCCAGCAGTTTAATTAGGTCCCTAGCGGGTTTAGATGAGCAGTTCTTC.

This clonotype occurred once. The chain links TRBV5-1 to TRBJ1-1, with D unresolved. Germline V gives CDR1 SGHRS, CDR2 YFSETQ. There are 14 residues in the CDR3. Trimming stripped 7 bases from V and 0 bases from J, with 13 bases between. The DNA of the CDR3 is TGCGCCAGCGCTCCCGGACGTCTGAACACTGAAGCTTTCTTT. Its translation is CASAPGRLNTEAFF.

In nucleotides, the CDR3 is TGTGCCAGCAGCTTAGCCCTGATAGTGACGCAGTATTTT. The encoded protein is CASSLALIVTQYF. The gene calls are TRBV7-2 and TRBJ2-3; D is unclear. Trimming took off 0 bases at V and 9 bases at J, with 10 bases between the two ends. The CDR3 spans 13 residues. The germline gives CDR1 SGHTA, CDR2 FQGNSA.

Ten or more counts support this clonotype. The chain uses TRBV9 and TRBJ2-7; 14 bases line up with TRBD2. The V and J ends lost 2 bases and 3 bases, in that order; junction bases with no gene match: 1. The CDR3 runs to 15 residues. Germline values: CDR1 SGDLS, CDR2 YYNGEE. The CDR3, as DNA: TGTGCCAGCAGCGTCGGGACTAGCGGGGGCTACGAGCAGTACTTC. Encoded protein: CASSVGTSGGYEQYF.

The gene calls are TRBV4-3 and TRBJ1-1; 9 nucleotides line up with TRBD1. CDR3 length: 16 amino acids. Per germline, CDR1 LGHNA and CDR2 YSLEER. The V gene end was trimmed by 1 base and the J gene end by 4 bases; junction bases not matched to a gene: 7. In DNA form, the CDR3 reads TGCGCCAGCAGCCAAGGGACAGGGGAGTTCTCCACTGAAGCTTTCTTT. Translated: CASSQGTGEFSTEAFF.

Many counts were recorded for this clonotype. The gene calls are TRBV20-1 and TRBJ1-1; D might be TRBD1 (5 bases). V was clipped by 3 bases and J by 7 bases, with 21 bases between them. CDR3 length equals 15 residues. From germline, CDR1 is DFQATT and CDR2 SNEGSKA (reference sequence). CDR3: CSASGGGRVKSEAFF. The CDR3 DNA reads TGCAGTGCTAGTGGGGGTGGCAGGGTAAAAAGTGAAGCTTTCTTT.

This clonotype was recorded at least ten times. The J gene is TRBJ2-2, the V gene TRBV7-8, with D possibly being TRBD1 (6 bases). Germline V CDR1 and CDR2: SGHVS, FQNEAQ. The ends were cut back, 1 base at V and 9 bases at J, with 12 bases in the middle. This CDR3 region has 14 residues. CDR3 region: CASSLVQGFRELFF. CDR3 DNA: TGTGCCAGCAGCTTAGTACAGGGTTTTCGGGAGCTGTTTTTT. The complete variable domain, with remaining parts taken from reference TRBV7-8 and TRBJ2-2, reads GAGVSQSPRYKVAKRGQDVALRCDPISGHVSLFWYQQALGQGPEFLTYFQNEAQLDKSGLPSDRFFAERPEGSVSTLKIQRTQQEDSAVYLCASSLVQGFRELFFGEGSRLTVL.

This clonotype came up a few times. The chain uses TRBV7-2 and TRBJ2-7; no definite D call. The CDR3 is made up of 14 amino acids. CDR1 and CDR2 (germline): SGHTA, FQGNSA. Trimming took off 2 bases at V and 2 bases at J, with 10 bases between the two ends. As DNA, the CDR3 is TGTGCCAGCAGCTTATCGAGGAAGGCCTACGAGCAGTACTTC. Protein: CASSLSRKAYEQYF.

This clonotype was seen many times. The CDR3 DNA sequence: TGCAGTGCTAGAGATTGGAGCTCCTACGAGCAGTACTTC. Translation: CSARDWSSYEQYF. This rearrangement joins TRBV20-1 to TRBJ2-7; D is unresolved. The V end lost 0 bases, the J end lost 0 bases, and 6 bases lay between the germline ends. This CDR3 spans 13 amino acids. The germline V gene encodes CDR1 DFQATT and CDR2 SNEGSKA (reference sequence).

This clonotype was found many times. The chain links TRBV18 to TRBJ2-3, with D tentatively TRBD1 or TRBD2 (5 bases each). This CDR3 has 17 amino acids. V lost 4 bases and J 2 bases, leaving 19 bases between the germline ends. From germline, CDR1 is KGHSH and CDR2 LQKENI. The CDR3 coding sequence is TGTGCCAGCTCACGATACTGGGACCCGCATGCCACAGATACGCAGTATTTT. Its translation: CASSRYWDPHATDTQYF.

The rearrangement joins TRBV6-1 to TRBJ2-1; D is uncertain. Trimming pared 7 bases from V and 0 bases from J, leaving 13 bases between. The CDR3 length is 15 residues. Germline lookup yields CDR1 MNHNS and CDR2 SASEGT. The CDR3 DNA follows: TGTGCCAGCACCGACAAACCGAGCTCCTACAATGAGCAGTTCTTC. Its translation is CASTDKPSSYNEQFF.